Below, 3 T cell receptor beta chains from the same sample are listed, as sequenced in a study of blood T cell repertoires in COVID-19. Generated by immunoSEQ multiplex PCR, the TCRdb table keeps only in-frame clones and is missing some. The repertoire consists of 150,000 or so clones, with 91% occurring once and the leading ten covering under 0.6%. The sample taken for sequencing was peripheral blood. The receptors stem from a man aged 50-59 years with acute or convalescent COVID-19.

The chain has TRBV19 and TRBJ2-2, with TRBD1 matching over 7 bases. Germline V lookup: CDR1 LNHDA, CDR2 SQIVND (reference sequence). The CDR3 extends over 15 amino acids. The V and J ends lost 2 bases and 0 bases, in that order; junction bases with no gene match: 0. The CDR3 sequence: CASSIQGANTGELFF. The CDR3 DNA sequence: TGTGCCAGTAGTATACAGGGGGCGAACACCGGGGAGCTGTTTTTT.

The chain is built from TRBV5-5 and TRBJ1-1, with D possibly being TRBD1 (6 bases). In germline, CDR1 is SGHKS, CDR2 YYEKEE (reference sequence). The CDR3 has 12 amino acids. Trimming took 3 bases from V and 10 from J, leaving 13 bases between them. Here the CDR3 DNA reads TGTGCCAGCAGCTCGACAGGATTTCCAGCTTTCTTT. Translation gives CASSSTGFPAFF. The variable domain in full, with the rest retrieved from reference TRBV5-5 and TRBJ1-1, is DAGVTQSPTHLIKTRGQQVTLRCSPISGHKSVSWYQQVLGQGPQFIFQYYEKEERGRGNFPDRFSARQFPNYSSELNVNALLLGDSALYLCASSSTGFPAFFGQGTRLTVV.

The rearrangement joins TRBV6-5 to TRBJ1-2, with 9 nucleotides matching TRBD1. V lost 0 bases, J lost 3 bases, and 5 bases stayed unmatched. The germline gives CDR1 MNHEY, CDR2 SVGAGI. CDR3 length: 16 amino acids. CDR3 protein: CASSYSRDRVDYGYTF. The CDR3 DNA follows: TGTGCCAGCAGTTACTCGAGGGACAGGGTCGACTATGGCTACACCTTC.